This TCR beta chain was recorded in a study of T cells in localized non-small cell lung cancer. Study findings and constraints: A raised T cell density in blood coincided with lengthier overall survival. Adjacent lung tissue had a median around 57 of the top 100 clones found in the tumor. The study sequenced only one region of the tumor. As a result, intratumor heterogeneity could not be excluded and remains possible.

Concerning this clone: Its antigen is not known.

In germline, CDR1 is LNHNV, CDR2 YYDKDF (reference sequence). The CDR3 spans 17 residues. The V end was cut by 0 bases, the J end by 2 bases, with 16 bases between. Clones were sequenced by immunoSEQ multiplex PCR, and TCRdb holds only the in-frame ones, with some missing. Of tens of thousands of clones in the sample, roughly 86% were seen once. The TCR sequence derives from a man aged 35 to 69 with stage I squamous cell lung carcinoma. The V and J genes are TRBV15 and TRBJ1-1; TRBD1 is a possible D gene (6 bases). The sequenced sample was peripheral blood, obtained before any cancer treatment. CDR3 DNA: TGTGCCACCAGCAGAGACCCGTCGGGACACCTAAACACTGAAGCTTTCTTT. Translating it yields CATSRDPSGHLNTEAFF. The complete variable domain, with remaining parts taken from reference TRBV15 and TRBJ1-1, reads DAMVIQNPRYQVTQFGKPVTLSCSQTLNHNVMYWYQQKSSQAPKLLFHYYDKDFNNEADTPDNFQSRRPNTSFCFLDIRSPGLGDTAMYLCATSRDPSGHLNTEAFFGQGTRLTVV.